Listed here are 21 T cell receptor beta chains from one sample, sequenced in a study of T cell changes during pregnancy in multiple sclerosis. The method was immunoSEQ multiplex PCR; TCRdb's version includes in-frame clones alone and lacks a portion of them. The data show tens of thousands of clones, with over 85% seen just once and approximately 2% held by the top ten. The sequenced sample was peripheral blood, obtained in the second trimester of pregnancy. These receptors came from a female donor with multiple sclerosis, enrolled in a pregnancy study.

The rearrangement joins TRBV19 to TRBJ1-4; D is possibly TRBD1 (6 bases). V was shortened by 6 bases and J by 7 bases, with 21 bases between the two germline ends. Germline values: CDR1 LNHDA, CDR2 SQIVND (reference sequence). The CDR3 runs 16 residues. The CDR3 DNA is TGTGCCAGTAGCCCAAAGGCCAGGGGTTGGATTGAAAAACTGTTTTTT. Its translation: CASSPKARGWIEKLFF.

This clone was counted a single time. The J gene is TRBJ1-6, the V gene TRBV28; D perhaps matches TRBD1 (6 bases). V lost 11 bases, J lost 7 bases, and 15 bases lay in between. The V gene's germline CDR1 is MDHEN and CDR2 SYDVKM. The CDR3 runs to 13 residues. For the CDR3, the DNA is TGTGCCCTTCAGGGGCCTGGGAATTCACCCCTCCACTTT. It codes for CALQGPGNSPLHF.

The count of this clone is one. This chain joins TRBV6-5 and TRBJ2-1, with 13 bases aligning to TRBD2. The CDR3 has 15 amino acids. The trim removed 8 bases at V and 4 bases at J, leaving 5 bases unmatched. The V gene's germline CDR1 is MNHEY and CDR2 SVGAGI. The DNA of the CDR3 is TGTGCCAGCCGGACTAGCGGGAGTATATACAATGAGCAGTTCTTC. Amino acids: CASRTSGSIYNEQFF.

The J gene is TRBJ1-6, the V gene TRBV6-1; 9 bases are a match to TRBD1. CDR1 is MNHNS and CDR2 is SASEGT in the germline V gene. The CDR3 extends over 14 amino acids. Germline trimming cut 10 bases from V and 8 bases from J; bases unmatched to any gene: 9. The CDR3 protein is CAIEVGTGYSPLHF. In DNA form, the CDR3 reads TGTGCCATCGAAGTCGGGACAGGGTATTCACCCCTCCACTTT.

This sequence joins TRBV11-2 and TRBJ2-3; TRBD1 matches at 9 bases. Trimming at V came to 3 bases and at J to 3 bases, leaving 4 bases not matched to a gene. There are 15 residues in the CDR3. Germline V gives CDR1 SGHAT, CDR2 FQNNGV. The chain's CDR3 is CASSFGQGWTDTQYF. In DNA, the CDR3 is TGTGCCAGCAGCTTTGGACAGGGGTGGACAGATACGCAGTATTTT.

This chain joins TRBV27 and TRBJ2-1, with D perhaps TRBD1 (5 bases). This CDR3 spans 14 amino acids. CDR1 is MNHEY, CDR2 SMNVEV, per germline (reference sequence). V was pared by 3 bases and J by 6 bases, with 12 bases between. The CDR3 reads CASSFVGPGNEQFF. The CDR3 DNA reads TGTGCCAGCAGTTTTGTGGGGCCAGGCAATGAGCAGTTCTTC.

The chain combines TRBV11-2 with TRBJ2-7; a weak D match, TRBD2 (5 bases). V gave up 4 bases and J gave up 3 bases, with 16 bases separating them. The CDR3 covers 15 residues. CDR1 and CDR2 from the germline V gene are SGHAT and FQNNGV. DNA of the CDR3: TGTGCCAGCAGCTCTGTTGTGGCTAGCAGCTACGAGCAGTACTTC. Amino acids: CASSSVVASSYEQYF.

V is TRBV30 and J is TRBJ2-5; D is perhaps TRBD2 (6 bases). Germline V gene lookup returns CDR1 GTSNPN and CDR2 SVGIG (reference sequence). CDR3 length equals 15 residues. V dropped 6 bases and J dropped 1 base, with 18 bases sitting between them. In DNA, the CDR3 is TGTGCCTGCGGTGCGGGTAGCGGTACCCAAGAGACCCAGTACTTC. This gives the protein CACGAGSGTQETQYF.

This sequence joins TRBV5-1 and TRBJ2-1, with TRBD2 identical over 7 bases. The J segment lost 7 bases and the V segment lost 0 bases, leaving 10 bases of the junction unmatched. Germline V gives CDR1 SGHRS, CDR2 YFSETQ. The CDR3 totals 16 residues. This chain's CDR3 is CASSLGQRDYGNEQFF. CDR3 DNA sequence: TGCGCCAGCAGCTTGGGGCAGCGGGACTACGGGAATGAGCAGTTCTTC.

This chain joins TRBV19 and TRBJ1-3; TRBD1 aligns across 7 bases. V shed 8 bases and J 2 bases; nucleotides not matched to a gene: 6. The CDR3 is 14 residues long. Germline loops: CDR1 LNHDA, CDR2 SQIVND (reference sequence). Here the CDR3 DNA reads TGTGCCAGTTCTACAGGGGCGCCTGGAAACACCATATATTTT. This sequence encodes CASSTGAPGNTIYF.

The J gene is TRBJ1-5, the V gene TRBV18; D gene unclear. Germline CDR1 and CDR2: KGHSH and LQKENI. V shed 2 bases and J shed 1 base, with 6 bases lying between them. This CDR3 comprises 14 residues. Here the CDR3 reads CASSPEKSNQPQHF. CDR3 in DNA: TGTGCCAGCTCACCAGAGAAAAGCAATCAGCCCCAGCATTTT.

The chain joins TRBV7-2 to TRBJ2-7; TRBD2 matches 8 bases. The length of the CDR3 is 15 residues. Looked up from germline, CDR1 is SGHTA and CDR2 is FQGNSA. V gave up 2 bases and J gave up 5 bases; unmatched junction bases: 8. The DNA for the CDR3 is TGTGCCAGCAGCTTACCCCGCGCGGGGGGACACGAGCAGTACTTC. This translates into CASSLPRAGGHEQYF.

This clone was detected ten times or more. The gene calls are TRBV7-6 and TRBJ2-6; a possible D gene is TRBD2 (7 bases). This CDR3 region has 18 residues. Between the trimmed V and J ends, which lost 3 bases and 0 bases, there was a span of 15 bases. Germline lookup yields CDR1 SGHVS and CDR2 FNYEAQ. The CDR3 coding sequence is TGTGCCAGCAGCTTGATGGGGGGGCCGAACTCTGGGGCCAACGTCCTGACTTTC. This sequence encodes CASSLMGGPNSGANVLTF.

V and J are TRBV7-9 and TRBJ1-5; 7 bases are a match to TRBD1. With 1 base clipped from V and 4 bases from J, the junction kept 4 bases outside the gene matches. The CDR3 is 15 amino acids. Germline V lookup: CDR1 SEHNR, CDR2 FQNEAQ (reference sequence). The CDR3 loop is CASSLGGQPNQPQHF. The CDR3 nucleotides are TGTGCCAGCAGCTTAGGGGGACAGCCGAATCAGCCCCAGCATTTT.

This chain connects TRBV7-2 to TRBJ2-5; 10 positions agree with TRBD2. The CDR3 has 15 amino acids. Trimming at V came to 3 bases and at J to 4 bases, leaving 5 bases not matched to a gene. Germline loops: CDR1 SGHTA, CDR2 FQGNSA. CDR3 DNA sequence: TGTGCCAGCAGCTTTATCGCTAGCGGGAGAGAGACCCAGTACTTC. Protein sequence: CASSFIASGRETQYF.

This clone was observed once. This chain uses TRBV11-3 with TRBJ2-1, with TRBD2 identical over 11 bases. V was pared by 4 bases and J by 0 bases, with 8 bases of the junction left unmatched. Germline CDR1 SGHNT, CDR2 YENEEA. This CDR3 has 18 amino acids. In nucleotides, the CDR3 is TGTGCCAGCAGCTCACCGACTAGCGGGGTGAGCTCCTACAATGAGCAGTTCTTC. Translated: CASSSPTSGVSSYNEQFF. The complete variable domain, with remaining parts taken from reference TRBV11-3 and TRBJ2-1, reads EAGVVQSPRYKIIEKKQPVAFWCNPISGHNTLYWYLQNLGQGPELLIRYENEEAVDDSQLPKDRFSAERLKGVDSTLKIQPAELGDSAVYLCASSSPTSGVSSYNEQFFGPGTRLTVL.

The chain carries TRBV28 and TRBJ2-7; 10 positions match TRBD2. Germline CDR1 is MDHEN and CDR2 is SYDVKM. Germline trimming cut 8 bases from V and 3 bases from J; bases unmatched to any gene: 4. This CDR3 comprises 13 residues. Here the CDR3 reads CASSSGSSYEQYF. The CDR3 bases are TGTGCCAGCTCTAGCGGGAGTAGCTACGAGCAGTACTTC.

The gene calls are TRBV18 and TRBJ2-7; TRBD2 agrees at 9 bases. The CDR3 extends over 17 amino acids. V was pared by 3 bases and J by 2 bases, with 11 bases of the junction left unmatched. Germline V gives CDR1 KGHSH, CDR2 LQKENI. CDR3 sequence: CASSPPNPIAGAYEQYF. The DNA for the CDR3 is TGTGCCAGCTCACCCCCCAATCCTATAGCGGGAGCCTACGAGCAGTACTTC.

To note about this clone: Mismatch with germline at one junction end may stem from a read error. The chain is built from TRBV6-4 and TRBJ2-3; 9 bases fit TRBD2. Germline-derived CDR1 and CDR2 are MRHNA and SNTAGT. This CDR3 comprises 13 residues. CDR3 DNA sequence: TGTGCCAGCAGAGCGGGGGGCACCGATACGCAGTATTTT. Protein product: CASRAGGTDTQYF.

The chain carries TRBV2 and TRBJ2-5; tentative D call: TRBD1 (5 bases). Germline loops: CDR1 SNHLY, CDR2 FYNNEI. The V end lost 7 bases, the J end lost 3 bases, and 6 bases lay between the germline ends. The CDR3 extends over 11 amino acids. The CDR3: CASKGKETQYF. The CDR3 nucleotides are TGTGCCAGCAAGGGGAAAGAGACCCAGTACTTC. Filled out from reference TRBV2 and TRBJ2-5, the complete variable domain reads EPEVTQTPSHQVTQMGQEVILRCVPISNHLYFYWYRQILGQKVEFLVSFYNNEISEKSEIFDDQFSVERPDGSNFTLKIRSTKLEDSAMYFCASKGKETQYFGPGTRLLVL.

This clone occurred once. The chain employs TRBV2 and TRBJ2-1, with 11 bases aligning to TRBD2. The germline V gene encodes CDR1 SNHLY and CDR2 FYNNEI. This CDR3 contains 15 residues. Trimming removed 6 bases from V and 8 bases from J; junction bases left unmatched: 9. For the CDR3, the DNA is TGTGCCAGCAGCGACAAGGGACTAGCGGTCTATGAGCAGTTCTTC. Its protein product is CASSDKGLAVYEQFF.